The 32 T cell receptor beta chains presented below share a single source sample, sequenced in a study of shared clonotypes between healthy human individuals. Cells designated naive CD8 were CD45RO-negative and were positively selected for CCR7, with terminally differentiated effector memory CD45RA+ cells excluded. This table comes from immunoSEQ multiplex PCR, and its TCRdb copy is limited to in-frame clones, with some not included. Of 450,000 to 700,000 clones listed, about 95% are singletons. Sample: naive CD8+ T cells sorted from blood. These receptors were obtained from a woman under 40 in good health.

The rearrangement joins TRBV27 to TRBJ2-1; 12 nucleotides match TRBD1. V was pared by 0 bases and J by 4 bases, with 13 bases of the junction left unmatched. Germline lookup yields CDR1 MNHEY and CDR2 SMNVEV (reference sequence). The CDR3 consists of 20 residues. This CDR3 reads CASSLSDIQRDRGPYNEQFF. CDR3 nucleotide sequence: TGTGCCAGCAGTTTATCCGATATACAGCGGGACAGGGGGCCATACAATGAGCAGTTCTTC.

For the CDR3, the DNA is TGTGCCAGCGGTTCAGGAGCCTACGGGGAGCAGTACTTC. This encodes CASGSGAYGEQYF. The J gene is TRBJ2-7, the V gene TRBV7-9; D call uncertain. The CDR3 has 13 amino acids. Germline assignment: CDR1 SEHNR and CDR2 FQNEAQ (reference sequence). Between the trimmed V and J ends, which lost 8 bases and 7 bases, there was a span of 18 bases.

The chain links TRBV6-1 to TRBJ2-2; D perhaps matches TRBD1 (6 bases). CDR3 size: 17 residues. The germline V gene has CDR1 MNHNS and CDR2 SASEGT. The ends were cut back, 4 bases at V and 2 bases at J, with 17 bases in the middle. CDR3 in amino acids: CASSAKTGHINTGELFF. CDR3 coding DNA: TGTGCCAGCAGTGCAAAAACGGGACATATAAACACCGGGGAGCTGTTTTTT.

This rearrangement joins TRBV7-9 to TRBJ2-1, with 12 bases lining up with TRBD2. The length of the CDR3 is 17 residues. Looked up from germline, CDR1 is SEHNR and CDR2 is FQNEAQ (reference sequence). The junction had 13 bases not matched to a gene; V was cut back by 5 bases and J by 8 bases. The CDR3: CASSARLAGDLNDEQFF. In DNA form, the CDR3 reads TGTGCCAGCAGCGCAAGACTAGCGGGAGACTTAAACGATGAGCAGTTCTTC.

The chain has TRBV4-1 and TRBJ1-4; TRBD1 agrees at 9 bases. V shed 0 bases, J shed 4 bases, and the junction held 9 bases outside the gene matches. Looked up from germline, CDR1 is MGHRA and CDR2 is YSYEKL. The CDR3 loop spans 18 amino acids. CDR3 in DNA: TGCGCCAGCAGCCAAGACGACAGGGGGAGGTCGATTAATGAAAAACTGTTTTTT. Amino acid sequence: CASSQDDRGRSINEKLFF.

The rearrangement links TRBV11-2 to TRBJ2-3, with 7 positions matching TRBD2. This CDR3 has 16 residues. V dropped 1 base and J dropped 4; count of bases not matched to a gene: 8. In germline, CDR1 is SGHAT, CDR2 FQNNGV. CDR3 bases: TGTGCCAGCAGCTTAGGGGCGGGAGCTTGGGCAGATACGCAGTATTTT. Translating it yields CASSLGAGAWADTQYF.

This rearrangement joins TRBV7-9 to TRBJ2-7; 10 positions agree with TRBD1. The germline gives CDR1 SEHNR, CDR2 FQNEAQ (reference sequence). V lost 2 bases to trimming and J lost 3 bases; unmatched junction nucleotides: 1. This CDR3 spans 14 amino acids. CDR3 sequence (DNA): TGTGCCAGCAGCTTATGGGACAGGGGCTACGAGCAGTACTTC. This sequence encodes CASSLWDRGYEQYF. Based on the CDR3 plus reference TRBV7-9 and TRBJ2-7, the full variable domain is DTGVSQNPRHKITKRGQNVTFRCDPISEHNRLYWYRQTLGQGPEFLTYFQNEAQLEKSRLLSDRFSAERPKGSFSTLEIQRTEQGDSAMYLCASSLWDRGYEQYFGPGTRLTVT.

V usage is TRBV28 and J usage is TRBJ2-5, with D perhaps TRBD1 (6 bases). Germline assignment: CDR1 MDHEN and CDR2 SYDVKM. The V and J ends lost 3 bases and 3 bases respectively, with 8 bases between them. This CDR3 region has 13 residues. The CDR3: CASSLTGEETQYF. CDR3 DNA sequence: TGTGCCAGCAGTTTGACAGGTGAAGAGACCCAGTACTTC.

The rearrangement links TRBV9 to TRBJ1-5; 7 bases line up with TRBD1. J lost 4 bases, V lost 3 bases, and 4 bases had no gene match. CDR1 and CDR2 from the germline V gene are SGDLS and YYNGEE. The CDR3 consists of 14 residues. CDR3 amino acids: CASSGRGSNQPQHF. As DNA, the CDR3 is TGTGCCAGCAGCGGCAGGGGGTCAAATCAGCCCCAGCATTTT.

V gene TRBV15 combines with J gene TRBJ2-1; the match to TRBD2 covers 9 bases. The V gene end was trimmed by 6 bases and the J gene end by 4 bases; junction bases not matched to a gene: 7. In germline, CDR1 is LNHNV, CDR2 YYDKDF (reference sequence). CDR3 length: 15 amino acids. The CDR3 sequence is CATRGGTSSYNEQFF. The CDR3 DNA sequence: TGTGCCACCAGGGGAGGGACTAGCAGTTACAATGAGCAGTTCTTC.

The CDR3 loop is CASSLVWGSRNEKLFF. The CDR3 DNA reads TGTGCCAGCAGCTTAGTTTGGGGAAGTAGAAATGAAAAACTGTTTTTT. The chain is built from TRBV7-2 and TRBJ1-4; D gene ambiguous. With 1 base removed from V and 5 bases from J, the gap between germline ends came to 14 bases. CDR1 is SGHTA, CDR2 FQGNSA, per germline. This CDR3 is built from 16 residues.

The J gene is TRBJ2-7, the V gene TRBV28; D remains unclear. Trimming took 7 bases from V and 3 from J, leaving 13 bases between them. The CDR3 extends over 13 amino acids. Germline CDR1 and CDR2: MDHEN and SYDVKM. The DNA of the CDR3 is TGTGCCAGCAAGGATCAAGTCGGCTACGAGCAGTACTTC. Protein: CASKDQVGYEQYF.

V usage is TRBV6-6 and J usage is TRBJ2-3; no definite D call. Germline values: CDR1 MNHNY, CDR2 SVGAGI (reference sequence). V was cut by 6 bases and J by 2 bases, with 9 bases left in between. The CDR3 runs 13 residues. The CDR3 nucleotides are TGTGCCAGCAGCCACCTGGTCACAGATACGCAGTATTTT. Protein: CASSHLVTDTQYF.

The V and J genes are TRBV7-9 and TRBJ1-1; no firm D call. V lost 4 bases to trimming and J lost 8 bases, with 8 bases between them. The CDR3 spans 11 residues. Germline V CDR1 and CDR2: SEHNR, FQNEAQ (reference sequence). CDR3 in DNA: TGTGCCAGCAGCTCGTTACAGGAAGCTTTCTTT. Its protein product is CASSSLQEAFF. Filled out from reference TRBV7-9 and TRBJ1-1, the complete variable domain reads DTGVSQNPRHKITKRGQNVTFRCDPISEHNRLYWYRQTLGQGPEFLTYFQNEAQLEKSRLLSDRFSAERPKGSFSTLEIQRTEQGDSAMYLCASSSLQEAFFGQGTRLTVV.

This clone was seen a handful of times. The gene calls are TRBV27 and TRBJ1-1; 10 nucleotides match TRBD1. This CDR3 comprises 14 residues. Trimming took 5 bases from V and 3 from J; bases not matched to a gene: 3. Looked up from germline, CDR1 is MNHEY and CDR2 is SMNVEV (reference sequence). CDR3 sequence: CASSPTGGYTEAFF. DNA of the CDR3: TGTGCCAGCAGTCCGACAGGGGGCTACACTGAAGCTTTCTTT.

The V gene is TRBV25-1, the J gene TRBJ1-4; D is unclear. V was trimmed by 1 base and J by 5 bases, leaving 20 bases between them. Germline values: CDR1 MGHDK, CDR2 SYGVNS. The CDR3 length is 18 residues. The CDR3 protein is CASSESLVFGRSNEKLFF. CDR3 sequence (DNA): TGTGCCAGCAGTGAATCTTTAGTGTTTGGACGGTCGAATGAAAAACTGTTTTTT.

The chain joins TRBV9 to TRBJ2-4; possibly TRBD2 for D (7 bases). Trimming removed 3 bases from V and 8 bases from J, with 18 bases in between. CDR1 and CDR2 (germline): SGDLS, YYNGEE. The CDR3 sequence is 15 residues long. The CDR3 nucleotides read TGTGCCAGCAGCGCACGGACTAGGAGGGGGGACATTCAGTACTTC. Its protein is CASSARTRRGDIQYF.

The rearrangement links TRBV5-4 to TRBJ1-3; D not resolved. The CDR3 loop spans 13 amino acids. Germline V CDR1 and CDR2: SGHNT, YYREEE (reference sequence). Between the trimmed V and J ends, which lost 0 bases and 6 bases, there was a span of 7 bases. As DNA, the CDR3 is TGTGCCAGCAGCTTGGCAGCCGAAAACACCATATATTTT. Translating it yields CASSLAAENTIYF.

The genes are TRBV5-4 and TRBJ2-2, with D unclear. This CDR3 spans 12 amino acids. Germline V gene lookup returns CDR1 SGHNT and CDR2 YYREEE (reference sequence). Between the trimmed V and J ends, which lost 2 bases and 9 bases, there was a span of 8 bases. CDR3 nucleotide sequence: TGTGCCAGCAGCTTAGAAAGCTGGGAGCTGTTTTTT. Amino acids: CASSLESWELFF.

The chain links TRBV5-1 to TRBJ2-7, with TRBD2 matching 13 bases. Germline values: CDR1 SGHRS, CDR2 YFSETQ. The CDR3 spans 17 residues. J was trimmed by 1 base and V by 4 bases; bases with no gene match: 8. Written as DNA, the CDR3 is TGCGCCAGCAGCCCCGGGACTAGCGGGGCCCCATCCTACGAGCAGTACTTC. Translating it yields CASSPGTSGAPSYEQYF.

The count of this clone is one. The V gene is TRBV28, the J gene TRBJ2-4; possibly TRBD2 for D (5 bases). V was clipped by 4 bases and J by 5 bases, with 9 bases between them. The germline gives CDR1 MDHEN, CDR2 SYDVKM. The CDR3 is 13 residues long. CDR3 DNA: TGTGCCAGCAGTTCGTCACTAGAAAACATTCAGTACTTC. It encodes CASSSSLENIQYF.

This clone has only a few counts. V and J are TRBV9 and TRBJ1-3, with TRBD1 identical over 7 bases. The CDR3 extends over 15 amino acids. After removal of 0 bases from V and 4 bases from J, the junction contained 4 bases not matched to a gene. Germline CDR1 reads SGDLS; CDR2 reads YYNGEE. DNA for the CDR3: TGTGCCAGCAGCGTAGCGGGACAGCTGGGAAACACCATATATTTT. This codes for CASSVAGQLGNTIYF.

The chain carries TRBV28 and TRBJ2-7; TRBD2 might be the D (5 bases). Germline assignment: CDR1 MDHEN and CDR2 SYDVKM. V lost 5 bases, J lost 8 bases, and 16 bases lay in between. The CDR3 covers 13 residues. CDR3 nucleotides: TGTGCCAGCAGTCCCCGTGGAGGCTCCAAGCAGTACTTC. Amino acids: CASSPRGGSKQYF.

This chain joins TRBV15 and TRBJ2-7; D is unclear. Germline V gene lookup returns CDR1 LNHNV and CDR2 YYDKDF (reference sequence). Between the trimmed V and J ends, which lost 0 bases and 3 bases, there was a span of 3 bases. This CDR3 is built from 12 residues. The CDR3 nucleotides are TGTGCCACCAGCAGAGACCTCTACGAGCAGTACTTC. As protein: CATSRDLYEQYF.

The chain joins TRBV4-1 to TRBJ2-1; TRBD1 agrees at 8 bases. Per germline, CDR1 MGHRA and CDR2 YSYEKL. J gave up 9 bases and V 5 bases, and 3 bases lay outside the gene matches. The CDR3 sequence is 12 residues long. For the CDR3, the DNA is TGCGCCAGCAGCAATACAGGGGGTGAGCAGTTCTTC. Translation gives CASSNTGGEQFF.

The chain links TRBV28 to TRBJ2-3; 8 bases map to TRBD2. The CDR3 has 13 residues. Germline lookup yields CDR1 MDHEN and CDR2 SYDVKM. Trimming took 7 bases from V and 2 from J; bases not matched to a gene: 2. Written as DNA, the CDR3 is TGTGCCAGCACTAGCGGGTACACAGATACGCAGTATTTT. Protein product: CASTSGYTDTQYF.

The CDR3 here is CASSLGGRGRTEAFF. CDR3 bases: TGTGCCAGCAGCTTAGGAGGAAGGGGTCGGACTGAAGCTTTCTTT. The chain employs TRBV7-9 and TRBJ1-1, with D tentatively TRBD1 (5 bases). V shed 1 base and J shed 5 bases, with 14 bases lying between them. CDR3 size: 15 residues. The germline gives CDR1 SEHNR, CDR2 FQNEAQ (reference sequence).

J is TRBJ2-5 and V is TRBV29-1; D possibly matches TRBD1 or TRBD2 (6 bases each). The germline V and J ends were trimmed by 7 bases and 7 bases, with 16 bases remaining between them. CDR3 length equals 12 residues. From germline, CDR1 is SQVTM and CDR2 ANQGSEA. CDR3 nucleotide sequence: TGCAGCGGGAGGGGGTCCCACGGGACCCAGTACTTC. Amino acids: CSGRGSHGTQYF. Combining the CDR3 with reference TRBV29-1 and TRBJ2-5 gives the whole variable domain SAVISQKPSRDICQRGTSLTIQCQVDSQVTMMFWYRQQPGQSLTLIATANQGSEATYESGFVIDKFPISRPNLTFSTLTVSNMSPEDSSIYLCSGRGSHGTQYFGPGTRLLVL.

The gene calls are TRBV4-1 and TRBJ1-5; D perhaps matches TRBD1 (5 bases). CDR3 size: 15 residues. Germline assignment: CDR1 MGHRA and CDR2 YSYEKL. V shed 4 bases and J shed 1 base, with 11 bases lying between them. Written as DNA, the CDR3 is TGCGCCAGCAGCCCTTCGGGGGGGAGCAATCAGCCCCAGCATTTT. Protein sequence: CASSPSGGSNQPQHF.

The CDR3 DNA reads as TGTGCCACCAGCAGAGATCTAGGCGGCGGCACAGATACGCAGTATTTT. Translating it yields CATSRDLGGGTDTQYF. The chain joins TRBV15 to TRBJ2-3, with D hard to call. V was cut by 0 bases and J by 1 base, with 11 bases left in between. Germline CDR1 LNHNV, CDR2 YYDKDF (reference sequence). This CDR3 region has 16 residues.

The CDR3: CASSPRTSGRDEQYF. The CDR3 coding sequence is TGTGCCAGCAGCCCTAGGACTAGCGGGAGGGACGAGCAGTACTTC. The chain employs TRBV16 and TRBJ2-7, with TRBD2 matching over 15 bases. CDR1 is KGHSY and CDR2 is FQNENV in the germline V gene. The length of the CDR3 is 15 residues. V shed 4 bases and J 5 bases; nucleotides not matched to a gene: 3.

The gene calls are TRBV5-5 and TRBJ2-1; D is unclear. This CDR3 has 15 residues. The V gene lost 4 bases and the J gene lost 2 bases, with 13 bases spanning the gap. Germline CDR1 is SGHKS and CDR2 is YYEKEE (reference sequence). The CDR3 nucleotides read TGTGCCAGCAGCCAGTACCGGTCAACCTACAATGAGCAGTTCTTC. Encoded protein: CASSQYRSTYNEQFF. Variable domain in full (rest from reference TRBV5-5 and TRBJ2-1): DAGVTQSPTHLIKTRGQQVTLRCSPISGHKSVSWYQQVLGQGPQFIFQYYEKEERGRGNFPDRFSARQFPNYSSELNVNALLLGDSALYLCASSQYRSTYNEQFFGPGTRLTVL.